This TCR beta chain was identified in a study of cytomegalovirus exposure and HLA in healthy donors. Clones were read by immunoSEQ multiplex PCR, and TCRdb kept only the in-frame ones, dropping some. The data hold about 110,000 clones, with 88% observed a single time. In regard to this clone: Its antigen is as yet unknown.

Trimming at V came to 3 bases and at J to 5 bases, leaving 5 bases not matched to a gene. The length of the CDR3 is 13 residues. The germline CDR1 and CDR2 sequences are SGHKS and YYEKEE (reference sequence). General study results and limits: TCR beta chains numbering under 200 were designated cytomegalovirus-associated.

The receptor's source is a woman aged 18-29 years in good health and CMV-seropositive. The chain links TRBV5-5 to TRBJ2-7; 7 bases align to TRBD1. The sequencing input was PBMCs. The DNA of the CDR3 is TGTGCCAGCAGCTCCGGACAGGTCCACGAGCAGTACTTC. This encodes CASSSGQVHEQYF.